Listed below are T cell receptor beta chains from one sample, sequenced in a study of T cells in Graves' hyperthyroidism and ophthalmopathy. Using its own MiXCR run on the multiplex PCR reads, TCRdb lists one record per CDR3 protein. The data contain 300,000 to 450,000 distinct CDR3 sequences, about 14% of them seen just once; the ten biggest clones take up around a fifth. Sequenced material: blood. The source is a woman aged 25 to 45 with Graves' ophthalmopathy. The CDR3 runs from the conserved cysteine through the conserved F or W. A D gene is named only where the DNA matches it firmly. Rows give clone size only sometimes, using once, few, many, or a class for an expanded clone.

TRBJ2-7 TRBV3-1 many NA CASSPSTYEQYF TGTGCCAGCAGCCCCTCGACGTACGAGCAGTACTTC
TRBJ1-1 TRBV9 NA TRBD1 CASSARQGASTEAFF TGTGCCAGCAGCGCTCGACAGGGGGCAAGCACTGAAGCTTTCTTT
TRBJ2-7 TRBV6-2/TRBV6-3 NA NA CASSYGPTLSSYEQYF TGTGCCAGCAGTTACGGACCCACTTTAAGCTCCTACGAGCAGTACTTC
TRBJ1-4 TRBV5-4 NA NA CASSSGGTSEKLFF TGTGCCAGCAGCTCCGGTGGGACAAGTGAAAAACTGTTTTTT
TRBJ2-7 TRBV19 many NA CASSFGTSGEQYF TGTGCCAGTAGTTTTGGCACCAGCGGCGAGCAGTACTTC
TRBJ1-5 TRBV10-3 many NA CAISENRTPNQPQHF TGTGCCATCAGTGAGAACAGAACCCCTAATCAGCCCCAGCATTTT
TRBJ2-5 TRBV10-2 many TRBD1 CASSEAGGETQYF TGCGCCAGCAGTGAAGCAGGGGGAGAGACCCAGTACTTC
TRBJ2-7 TRBV5-1 NA NA CASSLNEARPYEQYF TGCGCCAGCAGCTTGAACGAGGCCCGACCCTACGAGCAGTACTTC
TRBJ1-3 TRBV2 few NA CASSEAFEGNTIYF TGTGCCAGCAGTGAAGCGTTCGAGGGAAACACCATATATTTT
TRBJ1-2 TRBV6-1 many NA CASSESGRASGGYTF TGTGCCAGCAGTGAATCAGGCAGGGCCTCTGGGGGCTACACCTTC
TRBJ1-5 TRBV10-3 few NA CAISESRADQPQHF TGTGCCATCAGTGAGTCGCGGGCAGATCAGCCCCAGCATTTT
TRBJ2-1 TRBV7-9 many TRBD2 CASSLASGGSTNEQFF TGTGCCAGCAGCTTGGCCAGCGGGGGGTCGACCAATGAGCAGTTCTTC
TRBJ2-3 TRBV7-8 many TRBD2 CASSLAHISGGLTDTQYF TGTGCCAGCAGCTTAGCGCATATTAGCGGGGGGCTGACAGATACGCAGTATTTT
TRBJ1-1 TRBV2 few TRBD1 CASWDRANTEAFF TGTGCCAGCTGGGACAGGGCAAACACTGAAGCTTTCTTT
TRBJ1-6 TRBV7-2 few NA CASSFPQGLANSPLHF TGTGCCAGCAGCTTTCCACAGGGTCTTGCCAATTCACCCCTCCACTTT
TRBJ1-1 TRBV29-1 many NA CSVTGGRNVAFF TGCAGCGTTACGGGGGGTCGTAATGTCGCTTTCTTT
TRBJ1-5 TRBV28 many TRBD1 CASSLAGTGGRNQPQHF TGTGCCAGCAGTCTCGCCGGGACAGGGGGTAGAAATCAGCCCCAGCATTTT
TRBJ2-2 TRBV5-1 NA NA CASSPEAASNTGELFF TGCGCCAGCAGCCCGGAAGCAGCCTCGAACACCGGGGAGCTGTTTTTT
TRBJ2-2 TRBV5-1 NA NA CASSLGTLPPLNTGELFF TGCGCCAGCAGCTTGGGGACACTTCCACCCCTGAACACCGGGGAGCTGTTTTTT
TRBJ2-4 TRBV5-8 many TRBD1 CASSLAGTGRWGKNIQYF TGTGCCAGCAGCTTGGCGGGGACAGGGCGTTGGGGCAAAAACATTCAGTACTTC
TRBJ1-5 TRBV28 NA TRBD1 CASHRGASQPQHF TGTGCCTCCCACAGGGGCGCCAGTCAGCCCCAGCATTTT
TRBJ2-1 TRBV15 NA TRBD2 CATSRGRAGDPYNEQFF TGTGCCACCAGCAGAGGTAGAGCGGGGGACCCCTACAATGAGCAGTTCTTC
TRBJ2-1 TRBV10-3 few NA CATGRTANTIYNEQFF TGTGCCACAGGGCGGACAGCTAATACCATATACAATGAGCAGTTCTTC
TRBJ1-5 TRBV20-1 many NA CSARDLVGAGNQPQHF TGCAGTGCTAGAGATCTCGTTGGGGCTGGCAATCAGCCCCAGCATTTT
TRBJ2-1 TRBV2 many NA CASIDAEGDYRGFF TGTGCCAGCATTGACGCCGAGGGGGACTACAGGGGGTTCTTC
TRBJ2-3 TRBV6-1 NA NA CASTGTGSTDTQYF TGTGCCAGCACGGGGACTGGGAGCACAGATACGCAGTATTTT
TRBJ1-1 TRBV7-9 many TRBD1 CASSRQTGGLNTEAFF TGTGCCAGCAGCCGTCAAACAGGGGGTTTGAACACTGAAGCTTTCTTT
TRBJ1-5 TRBV7-2 many NA CASSRGAQINQPQHF TGTGCCAGCAGCCGAGGGGCCCAGATCAATCAGCCCCAGCATTTT
TRBJ2-7 TRBV6-1 NA NA CASRNGQIYEQYF TGTGCCAGCAGGAATGGACAGATATACGAGCAGTACTTC
TRBJ1-6 TRBV6-2/TRBV6-3 NA TRBD1 CASIQGARGPNSPLHF TGTGCCAGCATCCAGGGGGCCCGAGGACCAAATTCACCCCTCCACTTT